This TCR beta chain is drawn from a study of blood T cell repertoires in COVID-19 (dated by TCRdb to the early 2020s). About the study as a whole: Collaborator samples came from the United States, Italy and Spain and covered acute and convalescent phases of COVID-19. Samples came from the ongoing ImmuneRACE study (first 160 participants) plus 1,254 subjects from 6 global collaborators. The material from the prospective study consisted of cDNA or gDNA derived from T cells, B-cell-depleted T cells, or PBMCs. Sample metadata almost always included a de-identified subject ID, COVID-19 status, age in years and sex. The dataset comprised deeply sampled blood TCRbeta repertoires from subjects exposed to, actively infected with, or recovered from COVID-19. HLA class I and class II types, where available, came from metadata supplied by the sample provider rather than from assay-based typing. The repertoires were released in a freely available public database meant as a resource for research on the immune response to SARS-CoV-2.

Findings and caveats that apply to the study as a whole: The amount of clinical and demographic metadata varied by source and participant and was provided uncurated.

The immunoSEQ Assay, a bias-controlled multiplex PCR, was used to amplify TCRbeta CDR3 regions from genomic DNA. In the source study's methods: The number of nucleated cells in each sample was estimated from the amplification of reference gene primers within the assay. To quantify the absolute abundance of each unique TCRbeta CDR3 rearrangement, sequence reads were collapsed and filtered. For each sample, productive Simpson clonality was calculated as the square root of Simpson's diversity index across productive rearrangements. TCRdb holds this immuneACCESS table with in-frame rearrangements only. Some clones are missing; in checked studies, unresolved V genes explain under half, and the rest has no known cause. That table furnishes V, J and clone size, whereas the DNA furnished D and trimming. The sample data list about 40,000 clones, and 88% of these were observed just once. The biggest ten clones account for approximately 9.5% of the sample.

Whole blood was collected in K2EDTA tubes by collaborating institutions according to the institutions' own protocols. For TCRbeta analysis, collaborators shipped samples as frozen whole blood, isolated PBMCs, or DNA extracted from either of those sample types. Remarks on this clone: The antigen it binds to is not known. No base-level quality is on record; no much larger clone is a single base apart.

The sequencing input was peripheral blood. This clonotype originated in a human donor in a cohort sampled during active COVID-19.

The CDR3 in this case is CASSLGSSGLAGGQTQYF. The nucleotide sequence is given as TGTGCCAGCAGCTTAGGGTCTTCTGGACTAGCGGGAGGACAGACCCAGTACTTC. The rearrangement combines TRBV7-2 with TRBJ2-5, with 14 bases matching TRBD2. In the germline V gene, CDR1 corresponds to SGHTA and CDR2 to FQGNSA. V loses 1 base at its end and J loses 6 bases; junction bases beyond the gene matches: 10. Its CDR3 holds 18 amino acids, cysteine through phenylalanine. Just the 54-base CDR3 DNA is kept, in frame starting at base 1.